This TCR beta chain was documented in a study of blood T cells in healthy people across ages (dated by TCRdb to the mid-2010s). Notes on the research overall: In model experiments, roughly one uniquely barcoded TCR beta cDNA molecule per two T cells was captured by template switching. Two additional independent replicas of 1 million unique cDNA reads from the same blood draw were analyzed for two donors (one aged 18 to 30 and one aged 80 or older). The donors were divided into four age groups: young (average approximately 17 years), middle-aged (about 39), aged (about 61) and long-lived (about 84). Age-related changes in TCR beta repertoire diversity were measured in the study by deep sequencing normalized with unique cDNA molecular identifiers. Donors of different ages were randomly distributed across sequencing lanes to avoid experimental bias.

Donors were about 36 systemically healthy Caucasian individuals from Russia aged roughly 6 to 90 years. Ten milliliters of peripheral blood were drawn from each donor into EDTA-treated Vacutainer tubes. Ficoll-Paque density-gradient centrifugation was used to isolate PBMCs, with at least 7 million per sample. Trizol reagent was used to extract total RNA from the PBMCs, yielding at least 5 micrograms per sample. The percentages of naive CD45RAhigh/CD27high T cells were determined by flow cytometry on a PBMC aliquot from every donor. Library creation used 5' RACE. The sequencer listed for this sample is Illumina HiSeq 2500. A second 7 to 11 cycle PCR used a sample-barcoded 5' primer and a J-beta primer mix. A unique molecular identifier was introduced onto each TCR beta cDNA molecule by a template-switch 5' adaptor carrying 12 random nucleotides. At least 3 million CDR3-containing paired-end reads were obtained from each sample. First-strand cDNA synthesis was performed from all RNA using the Mint cDNA synthesis kit, with priming by a TRBC-specific oligonucleotide. Following uracil-DNA glycosylase treatment, a first 18-cycle PCR with universal primers M1SS and BC2_uni_R was performed on all cDNA. The authors' pipeline ran thus. For normalization, 1 million high-quality reads, each with a distinct molecular identifier, were randomly selected from each sample. Instead of being binned into consensus sequences, reads with shared molecular identifiers were discarded. MiTCR, set to a Q25 quality threshold and the strictest error-elimination algorithm, was used for CDR3 identification, clonotype clustering and error correction. Lower-bound total TCR beta diversity was estimated with a nonparametric unseen species model using Euler transformation. In TCRdb, the public reads were trimmed at Q25 with fastp and aligned with MiXCR, with productive beta chains retained. Each CDR3 protein gets just one entry, which takes the most common genes and DNA from the rows behind it. The V and J calls here are based on TCRdb, not the publication. The sample table shows 650,000 to 800,000 distinct CDR3 sequences, and over 40% are seen once. The ten most abundant clones make up around an eighth of the sample.

This clonotype has a count of ten or more. The antigen this receptor binds is unknown. Per-base quality was not reported, and no clone a single base away is much larger than it. Relative to germline, V is 2 bases shorter and J is 3 bases shorter, with 12 bases between their ends. Taken from cysteine to phenylalanine, the CDR3 has 15 residues. The retained sequence is limited to the CDR3, 45 bases, with the frame set at the first base. The germline V gene specifies SGHTA as CDR1 and FQGNSA as CDR2. What the research found in general, with its limitations: Observed TCR beta diversity per million T cells fell roughly linearly with age, and a significant reduction was already apparent by age around 36. Total diversity estimates from one million sequenced T cells were considered lower bounds and underestimates. Compared with the aged group, more naive CD4+ T cells, fewer expanded clones and increased TCR diversity were shown by the long-lived group, suggesting age selection. Conclusive comparison of naive and antigen-experienced compartments was prevented by the profiling of bulk unsorted PBMCs. There was a strong correlation between observed TCR beta diversity and the percentage of naive T cells measured by flow cytometry. Because donor CMV infection status was unknown, age-related changes in expanded clonotypes were potentially confounded.

The receptor chain draws on TRBV7-2 and TRBJ2-3; TRBD2 is perhaps the D gene, given 6 matching bases. The TCR originated in an elderly woman in good health. Sequencing was carried out using blood. CDR3 loop: CASSLRLAPTDTQYF. The nucleotide sequence reads TGTGCCAGCAGCTTAAGGCTAGCGCCAACAGATACGCAGTATTTT.